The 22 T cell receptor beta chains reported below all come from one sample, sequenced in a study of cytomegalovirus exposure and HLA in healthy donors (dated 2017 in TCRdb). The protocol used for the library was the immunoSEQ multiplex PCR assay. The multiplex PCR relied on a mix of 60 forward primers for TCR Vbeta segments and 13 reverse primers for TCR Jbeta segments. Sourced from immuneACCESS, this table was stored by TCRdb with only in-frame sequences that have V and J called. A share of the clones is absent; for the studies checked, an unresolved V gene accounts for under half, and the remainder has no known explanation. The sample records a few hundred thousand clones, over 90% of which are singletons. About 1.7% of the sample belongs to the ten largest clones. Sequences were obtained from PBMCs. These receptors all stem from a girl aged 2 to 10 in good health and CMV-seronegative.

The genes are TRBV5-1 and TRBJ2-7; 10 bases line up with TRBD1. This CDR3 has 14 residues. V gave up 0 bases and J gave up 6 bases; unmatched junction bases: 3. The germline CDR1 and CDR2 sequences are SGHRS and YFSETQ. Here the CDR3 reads CASSLAGQGVEQYF. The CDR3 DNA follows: TGCGCCAGCAGCTTGGCAGGACAGGGGGTCGAGCAGTACTTC.

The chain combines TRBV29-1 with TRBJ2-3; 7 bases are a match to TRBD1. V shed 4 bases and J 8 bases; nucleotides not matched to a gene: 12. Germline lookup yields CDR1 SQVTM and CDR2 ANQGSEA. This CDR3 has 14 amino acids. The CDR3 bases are TGCAGCGTTGTTCCGGACAGGCCCGAAGGTACGCAGTATTTT. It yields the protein CSVVPDRPEGTQYF.

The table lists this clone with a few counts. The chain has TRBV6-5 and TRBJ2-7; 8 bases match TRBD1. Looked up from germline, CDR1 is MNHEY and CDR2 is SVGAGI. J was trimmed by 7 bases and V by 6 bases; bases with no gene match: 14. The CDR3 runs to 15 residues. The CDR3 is CASRTQGARDGEQYF. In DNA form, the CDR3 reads TGTGCCAGCAGGACTCAGGGGGCCCGAGATGGGGAGCAGTACTTC.

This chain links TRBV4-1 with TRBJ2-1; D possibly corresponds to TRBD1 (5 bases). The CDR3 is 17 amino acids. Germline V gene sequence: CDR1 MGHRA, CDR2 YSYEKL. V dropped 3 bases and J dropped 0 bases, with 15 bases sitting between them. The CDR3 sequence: CASSQVTGSHSYNEQFF. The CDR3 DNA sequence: TGCGCCAGCAGCCAGGTAACAGGCTCACACTCCTACAATGAGCAGTTCTTC.

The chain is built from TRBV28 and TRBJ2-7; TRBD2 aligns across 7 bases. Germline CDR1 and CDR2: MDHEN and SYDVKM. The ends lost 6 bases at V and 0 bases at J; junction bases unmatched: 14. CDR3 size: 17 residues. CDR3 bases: TGTGCCAGCAGCCCTTGGGGTCTAGCGGAGAGCTCCTACGAGCAGTACTTC. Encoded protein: CASSPWGLAESSYEQYF.

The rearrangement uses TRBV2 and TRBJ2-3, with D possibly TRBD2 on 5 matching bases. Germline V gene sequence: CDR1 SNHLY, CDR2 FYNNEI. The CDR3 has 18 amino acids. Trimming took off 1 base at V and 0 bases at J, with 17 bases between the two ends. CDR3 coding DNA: TGTGCCAGCAGTGAAGAATATTCGGGGTACCCTAGCACAGATACGCAGTATTTT. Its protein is CASSEEYSGYPSTDTQYF.

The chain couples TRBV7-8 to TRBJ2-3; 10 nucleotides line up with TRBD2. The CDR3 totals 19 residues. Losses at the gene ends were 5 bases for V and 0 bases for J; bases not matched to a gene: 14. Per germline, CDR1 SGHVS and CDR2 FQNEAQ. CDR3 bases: TGTGCCAGCAGCCCCCGATCGAGCGGGAGGGCTCCTAGCACAGATACGCAGTATTTT. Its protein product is CASSPRSSGRAPSTDTQYF.

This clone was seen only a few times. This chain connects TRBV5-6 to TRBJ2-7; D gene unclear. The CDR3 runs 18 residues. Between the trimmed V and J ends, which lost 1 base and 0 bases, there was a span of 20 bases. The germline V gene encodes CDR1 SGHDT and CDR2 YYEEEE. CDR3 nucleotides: TGTGCCAGCAGCTTGAGCTCCTATCGGGTGGGTCTCTCCTACGAGCAGTACTTC. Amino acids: CASSLSSYRVGLSYEQYF.

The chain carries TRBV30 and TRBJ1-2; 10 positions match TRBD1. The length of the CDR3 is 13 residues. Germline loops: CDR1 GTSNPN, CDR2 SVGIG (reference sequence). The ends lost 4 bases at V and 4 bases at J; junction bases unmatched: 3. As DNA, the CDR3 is TGTGCCTGGAAGGACAGGGGGATCTATGGCTACACCTTC. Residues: CAWKDRGIYGYTF.

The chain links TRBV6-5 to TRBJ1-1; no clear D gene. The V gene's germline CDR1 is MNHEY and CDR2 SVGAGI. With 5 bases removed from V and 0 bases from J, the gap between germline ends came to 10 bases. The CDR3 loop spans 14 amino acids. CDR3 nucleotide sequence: TGTGCCAGCAGTGAAATAACTGTGAACACTGAAGCTTTCTTT. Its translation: CASSEITVNTEAFF.

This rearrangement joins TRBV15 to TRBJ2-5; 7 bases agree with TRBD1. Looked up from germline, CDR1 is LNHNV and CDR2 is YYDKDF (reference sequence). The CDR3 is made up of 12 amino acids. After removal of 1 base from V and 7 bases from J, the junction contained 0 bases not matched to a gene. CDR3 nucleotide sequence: TGTGCCACCAGCAGAGCAGGGGGGACCCAGTACTTC. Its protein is CATSRAGGTQYF.

The CDR3 nucleotides read TGTGCCAGCAGCTTAAGCGGGGGCCCCGGGTCGTGGGAGCAGTTCTTC. It codes for CASSLSGGPGSWEQFF. This chain links TRBV7-3 with TRBJ2-1, with D possibly being TRBD2 (7 bases). V was trimmed by 1 base and J by 10 bases, leaving 20 bases between them. Germline V lookup: CDR1 SGHTA, CDR2 FQGTGA. The CDR3 is 16 residues long.

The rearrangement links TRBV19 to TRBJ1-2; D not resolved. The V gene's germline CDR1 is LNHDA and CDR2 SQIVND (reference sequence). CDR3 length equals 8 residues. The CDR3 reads CAGGRYTF. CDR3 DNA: TGTGCGGGAGGAAGGTACACCTTC. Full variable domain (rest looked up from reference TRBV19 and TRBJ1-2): DGGITQSPKYLFRKEGQNVTLSCEQNLNHDAMYWYRQDPGQGLRLIYYSQIVNDFQKGDIAEGYSVSREKKESFPLTVTSAQKNPTAFYLCAGGRYTFGSGTRLTVV.

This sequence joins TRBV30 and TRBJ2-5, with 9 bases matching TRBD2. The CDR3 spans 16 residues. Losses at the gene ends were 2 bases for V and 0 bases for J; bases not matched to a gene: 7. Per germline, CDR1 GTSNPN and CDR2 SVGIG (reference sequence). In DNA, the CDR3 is TGTGCCTGGAGTAGTAGCGGGGGCCTCTACCAAGAGACCCAGTACTTC. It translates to CAWSSSGGLYQETQYF.

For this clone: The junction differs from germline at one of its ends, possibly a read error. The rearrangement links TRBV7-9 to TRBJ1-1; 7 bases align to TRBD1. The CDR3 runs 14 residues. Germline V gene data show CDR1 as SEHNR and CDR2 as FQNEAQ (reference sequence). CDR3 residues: CAGSFQGVNTEAFF. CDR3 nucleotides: TGTGCCGGCAGTTTTCAGGGGGTGAACACTGAAGCTTTCTTT.

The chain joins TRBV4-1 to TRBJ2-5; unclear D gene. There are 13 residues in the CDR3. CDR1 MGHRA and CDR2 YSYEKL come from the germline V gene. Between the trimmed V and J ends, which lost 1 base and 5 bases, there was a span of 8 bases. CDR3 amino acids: CASSQGLMETQYF. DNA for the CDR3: TGCGCCAGCAGCCAAGGACTTATGGAGACCCAGTACTTC.

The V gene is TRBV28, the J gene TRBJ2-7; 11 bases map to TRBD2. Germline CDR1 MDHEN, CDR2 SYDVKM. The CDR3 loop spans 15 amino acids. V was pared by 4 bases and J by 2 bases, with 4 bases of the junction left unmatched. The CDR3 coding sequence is TGTGCCAGCAGTTCGACTAGCGGGGACCCCTACGAGCAGTACTTC. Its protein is CASSSTSGDPYEQYF. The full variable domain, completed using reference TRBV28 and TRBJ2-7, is DVKVTQSSRYLVKRTGEKVFLECVQDMDHENMFWYRQDPGLGLRLIYFSYDVKMKEKGDIPEGYSVSREKKERFSLILESASTNQTSMYLCASSSTSGDPYEQYFGPGTRLTVT.

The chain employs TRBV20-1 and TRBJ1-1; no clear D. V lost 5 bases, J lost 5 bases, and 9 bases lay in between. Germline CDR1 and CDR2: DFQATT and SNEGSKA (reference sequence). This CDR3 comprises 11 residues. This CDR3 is CSALGRTEAFF. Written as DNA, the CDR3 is TGCAGTGCTTTAGGGAGGACTGAAGCTTTCTTT.

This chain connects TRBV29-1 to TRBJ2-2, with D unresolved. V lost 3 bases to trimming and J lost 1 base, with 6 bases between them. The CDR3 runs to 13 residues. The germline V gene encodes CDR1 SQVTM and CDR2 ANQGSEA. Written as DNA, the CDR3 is TGCAGCGTTGATACAGAGAACACCGGGGAGCTGTTTTTT. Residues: CSVDTENTGELFF.

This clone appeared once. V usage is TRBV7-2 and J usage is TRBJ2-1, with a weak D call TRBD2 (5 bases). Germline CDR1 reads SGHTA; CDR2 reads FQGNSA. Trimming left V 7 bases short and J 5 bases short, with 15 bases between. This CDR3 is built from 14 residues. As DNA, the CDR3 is TGTGCCAGCACCGAAAGTTCGGGGAACAATGAGCAGTTCTTC. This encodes CASTESSGNNEQFF.

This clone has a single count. DNA of the CDR3: TGTGCCAGCAGCCCGCTAGCGGGAGTGGGAAACATTCAGTACTTC. This gives the protein CASSPLAGVGNIQYF. The V and J genes are TRBV5-4 and TRBJ2-4; 10 positions agree with TRBD2. Germline V gene lookup returns CDR1 SGHNT and CDR2 YYREEE (reference sequence). V lost 4 bases, J lost 6 bases, and 7 bases stayed unmatched. CDR3 length: 15 residues.

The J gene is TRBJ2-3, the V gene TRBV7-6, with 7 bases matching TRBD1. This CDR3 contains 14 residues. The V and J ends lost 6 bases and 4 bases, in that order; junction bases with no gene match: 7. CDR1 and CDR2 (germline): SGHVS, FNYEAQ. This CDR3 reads CASSLRQGPDTQYF. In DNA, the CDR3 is TGTGCCAGCAGTCTCCGACAGGGTCCAGATACGCAGTATTTT.